These T cell receptor beta chains were read from a single sample in a study of OX40 agonist ivuxolimab in advanced cancers. The repertoire was sequenced with immunoSEQ multiplex PCR; TCRdb's copy has only in-frame clones and lacks some. The sample holds about 87,000 clones, around nine tenths seen once. The sequenced sample was CD4+ or CD8+ T cells sorted from blood, obtained in a trial of the OX40 agonist ivuxolimab. These receptors were taken from an adult with an advanced solid tumor such as melanoma, head and neck, liver or kidney cancer. The CDR3 runs from the conserved cysteine through the conserved F or W. The D gene is left open where the match is weak. Clone size, where shown, is once, few, many, or a class for clones that have expanded.

clone_size	d_call	v_call	j_call	cdr3_nt	cdr3_aa
.	.	TRBV6-5	TRBJ1-2	TGTGCCAGCAGCGCGGAAGGGGGGTTAGGCTACACCTTC	CASSAEGGLGYTF
.	TRBD2	TRBV10-2	TRBJ2-1	TGCGCCAGCGGTCTAGCGGGAGGGGTTGAGCAGTTCTTC	CASGLAGGVEQFF
once	.	TRBV5-5	TRBJ2-7	TGTGCCAGCAGCAACGGTGGGAGCAGGGGCTACGAGCAGTACTTC	CASSNGGSRGYEQYF
few	.	TRBV21-1	TRBJ2-7	TGTGCCAGCAGCATCCCCTACGAGCAGTACTTC	CASSIPYEQYF
.	.	TRBV5-4	TRBJ2-7	TGTGCCAGCAGCTTGGTCCTGGGGGAGCAGTACTTC	CASSLVLGEQYF
.	.	TRBV30	TRBJ2-3	TGTGCCTGGAGTGAACAGGGGGGGAGAGATACGCAGTATTTT	CAWSEQGGRDTQYF
.	.	TRBV5-6	TRBJ2-7	TGTGCCAGCAGCGAGGGGGGCAGGAGCTCCTACGAGCAGTACTTC	CASSEGGRSSYEQYF
.	TRBD2	TRBV7-2	TRBJ2-5	TGTGCCAGCAGCTTAGCTGGGACTAGTGCGGAGACCCAGTACTTC	CASSLAGTSAETQYF
.	.	TRBV6-6	TRBJ1-5	TGTGCCAGCAGTTACGATGGCAGAGATCAGCCCCAGCATTTT	CASSYDGRDQPQHF
.	TRBD2	TRBV9	TRBJ2-3	TGTGCCAGCAGCGCCTTACTAGCGCCGACAGATACGCAGTATTTT	CASSALLAPTDTQYF
.	.	TRBV29-1	TRBJ2-1	TGCAGCGTTGAAGTTCCGGGCCTCTACAATGAGCAGTTCTTC	CSVEVPGLYNEQFF
.	.	TRBV5-1	TRBJ1-6	TGCGCCAGCAGCTTGGGACCCTCAGGTCAAGATTCACCCCTCCACTTT	CASSLGPSGQDSPLHF
.	.	TRBV9	TRBJ1-1	TGTGCCAGCAGCGTAGAGCCGGGGTGGGACACTGAAGCTTTCTTT	CASSVEPGWDTEAFF
.	.	TRBV7-9	TRBJ1-3	TGTGCCAGCAGCCCAAGGGGTCAGTCTGGAAACACCATATATTTT	CASSPRGQSGNTIYF
.	TRBD1	TRBV7-2	TRBJ1-4	TGTGCCACCAGAGCCCGTGGACAGGGGGCAGGTGAAAAACTGTTTTTT	CATRARGQGAGEKLFF
.	TRBD1	TRBV29-1	TRBJ1-1	TGCAGCTACAGGGGTCGGGTCTCGACTGAAGCTTTCTTT	CSYRGRVSTEAFF
once	TRBD1	TRBV11-2	TRBJ2-7	TGTGCCAGCAGCTTAAGGACAGGATCGACCTACGAGCAGTACTTC	CASSLRTGSTYEQYF
.	TRBD1	TRBV5-8	TRBJ1-2	TGTGCCAGCAGCCTCGGACAGGGCGTCTATGGCTACACCTTC	CASSLGQGVYGYTF
.	.	TRBV5-4	TRBJ2-7	TGTGCCAGCAGCTTGAAGGGACTTTCCTACGAGCAGTACTTC	CASSLKGLSYEQYF
.	TRBD2	TRBV6-6	TRBJ2-3	TGTGCCAGCAGTACGGGGGGAGTTTTAGATACGCAGTATTTT	CASSTGGVLDTQYF
.	.	TRBV6-4	TRBJ1-5	TGTGCCAGCAGTGACTCGAGGCTCGGGCAGGGTAGAGATCAGCCCCAGCATTTT	CASSDSRLGQGRDQPQHF
.	.	TRBV15	TRBJ2-5	TGTGCCACCAGCGGACTCCAGGGCTCCCAGTACTTC	CATSGLQGSQYF
.	.	TRBV5-1	TRBJ2-2	TGCGCCAGCAGTACTAGAGGCATCACCGGGGAGCTGTTTTTT	CASSTRGITGELFF
.	TRBD2	TRBV28	TRBJ2-7	TGTGCCAGCACCTCCCCGGGACTAGTATACGAGCAGTACTTC	CASTSPGLVYEQYF
.	.	TRBV19	TRBJ1-5	TGTGCCAGTAGCCCGAGGGAGAGGCCCCAGCATTTT	CASSPRERPQHF
.	.	TRBV5-1	TRBJ1-1	TGCGCCAGCAGCTTGAACCCCTTGGACAGACCGAACACTGAAGCTTTCTTT	CASSLNPLDRPNTEAFF
.	TRBD1	TRBV19	TRBJ2-1	TGTGCCAGTAGTCGGACAGGGGGCCGGATAGCGGGAGAGCAGTTCTTC	CASSRTGGRIAGEQFF
.	.	TRBV6-1	TRBJ1-6	TGTGCCAGCAGTGAAACAGAAACCCTTCTTTCACCCCTCCACTTT	CASSETETLLSPLHF
.	.	TRBV7-9	TRBJ1-5	TGTGCCAGCAGTTCTTATGATCAGCCCCAGCATTTT	CASSSYDQPQHF
.	TRBD2	TRBV9	TRBJ2-5	TGTGCCACCAGCGGGTTGCCGGGACTAGCGGGGTTGGAGACCCAGTACTTC	CATSGLPGLAGLETQYF
.	.	TRBV5-1	TRBJ2-1	TGCGCCAGCAGCTCCGGGATCTCCTACAATGAGCAGTTCTTC	CASSSGISYNEQFF
.	.	TRBV5-6	TRBJ1-1	TGTGCCAGCAGCCGAATTAACACTGAAGCTTTCTTT	CASSRINTEAFF
.	TRBD2	TRBV28	TRBJ2-5	TGTGCCAGCAGCCGCCCCGGGGGGAGGGAAGAGACCCAGTACTTC	CASSRPGGREETQYF
once	.	TRBV6-5	TRBJ1-6	TGTGCCAGCAAATCCGGGGGGGAAAGCTCACCCCTCCACTTT	CASKSGGESSPLHF
.	.	TRBV25-1	TRBJ2-3	TGTGCCAGCACAGGTGTCACAGATACGCAGTATTTT	CASTGVTDTQYF
.	TRBD1	TRBV5-1	TRBJ2-3	TGCGCCAGCAGCCGACAAACAGGGGGCACAGATACGCAGTATTTT	CASSRQTGGTDTQYF
.	.	TRBV7-9	TRBJ1-4	TGTGCCAGCAGCTTAGAGGGAGGGCATGAAAAACTGTTTTTT	CASSLEGGHEKLFF
.	.	TRBV5-1	TRBJ1-1	TGCGCCAGCAGCTTGGGGACGGTATTGAACACTGAAGCTTTCTTT	CASSLGTVLNTEAFF
.	.	TRBV27	TRBJ2-7	TGTGCCAGCAGTTCATCCCAAGGATGGAACGAGCAGTACTTC	CASSSSQGWNEQYF
.	.	TRBV5-1	TRBJ2-7	TGCGCCAGCAGCGAGGGCCTTCACGAGCAGTACTTC	CASSEGLHEQYF
.	.	TRBV18	TRBJ2-1	TGTGCCAGCTCACCGGCCTCGACGGTAAGCTCCTACAATGAGCAGTTCTTC	CASSPASTVSSYNEQFF
few	.	TRBV18	TRBJ1-5	TGTGCCAGCTCGCCATCGCCACCCGCATCCCGCAATCAGCCCCAGCATTTT	CASSPSPPASRNQPQHF
.	TRBD2	TRBV19	TRBJ2-1	TGTGCCAGTAGTAATTACCGGACTAGCGCGTACAATGAGCAGTTCTTC	CASSNYRTSAYNEQFF
.	TRBD2	TRBV5-1	TRBJ2-1	TGCGCCAGCAGCTCTCTAGCGGGAGTTTTGAATGAGCAGTTCTTC	CASSSLAGVLNEQFF
.	.	TRBV7-2	TRBJ1-5	TGTGCCAGCAGCTCAGACCTCCGAGCGCCCCAGCATTTT	CASSSDLRAPQHF
.	TRBD2	TRBV18	TRBJ2-2	TGTGCCAGCTCACCAGTATCGGGGGGGAACACCGGGGAGCTGTTTTTT	CASSPVSGGNTGELFF
once	.	TRBV5-6	TRBJ2-1	TGTGCCAGCACCTCTGCAGTCTACAATGAGCAGTTCTTC	CASTSAVYNEQFF
few	.	TRBV30	TRBJ1-5	TGTGCCTGGAGCACTGACCGGGGCCCCAATCAGCCCCAGCATTTT	CAWSTDRGPNQPQHF
once	.	TRBV10-3	TRBJ1-1	TGTGCCATCAGTGTTGGGGCTCACACTGAAGCTTTCTTT	CAISVGAHTEAFF
.	.	TRBV10-3	TRBJ2-1	TGTGCCATCAGAGCTAGTAGCGGCACTAGCTCCTACAATGAGCAGTTCTTC	CAIRASSGTSSYNEQFF
.	TRBD1	TRBV5-6	TRBJ2-3	TGTGCCAGCAGCTCAAGGACAGGTAGCACAGATACGCAGTATTTT	CASSSRTGSTDTQYF
.	.	TRBV7-9	TRBJ2-3	TGTGCCAGCGGGCGAAGGACCGGCACAGATACGCAGTATTTT	CASGRRTGTDTQYF
.	TRBD1	TRBV7-2	TRBJ2-7	TGTGCCAGCAGCCGCGCTGGGTCTACAGGGGGGTACGAGCAGTACTTC	CASSRAGSTGGYEQYF
.	.	TRBV6-4	TRBJ2-5	TGTGCCAGCTTGTGCCGCAGGGAAGGGCAAGAGACCCAGTACTTC	CASLCRREGQETQYF
few	.	TRBV27	TRBJ2-7	TGTGCCAGCAGTCCCCCCGAGCAGTACTTC	CASSPPEQYF
.	.	TRBV14	TRBJ1-6	TGTGCCAGCAGCCAAGAAGGTGTCAGGGTTTCACCCCTCCACTTT	CASSQEGVRVSPLHF
.	TRBD1	TRBV15	TRBJ1-6	TGTGCCACCAGCAGCCAGACAGGGGACAATTCACCCCTCCACTTT	CATSSQTGDNSPLHF
.	.	TRBV7-2	TRBJ2-5	TGTGCCAGCAGCTCGGATACGTTACTAGCCCGACGGGAGACCCAGTACTTC	CASSSDTLLARRETQYF
.	.	TRBV7-2	TRBJ2-5	TGTGCCAGCAGCTCGTGGACGGCCAATCAAGAGACCCAGTACTTC	CASSSWTANQETQYF
once	TRBD2	TRBV18	TRBJ2-2	TGTGCCAGCTCCTCCGAGACGGGAGGGGGCACCGGGGAGCTGTTTTTT	CASSSETGGGTGELFF